This T cell receptor (beta chain) is drawn from a study of blood T cell repertoires in COVID-19. Background on the study: PBMCs, B-cell-depleted T cells, or T cells were the source of the cDNA or gDNA that made up the material.

The CDR3 length is 13 residues. Germline-derived CDR1 and CDR2 are SGHRS and YFSETQ. V was clipped by 1 base and J by 6 bases, with 7 bases between them. Enrolment of Seattle patients took place during active infection, and they were followed longitudinally. In the source study's methods: It was from reference gene primer amplification that nucleated cell counts were estimated. The protocol was immunoSEQ multiplex PCR, while the TCRdb copy is restricted to in-frame clones and leaves out a portion. That table furnishes V, J and clone size, whereas the DNA furnished D and trimming. The table lists around 200,000 clones, around 80% of them singletons, with 1.3% in the top ten.

The sequencing input was peripheral blood. This clonotype originated in a woman under 40 with COVID-19, enrolled during active disease. V and J are TRBV5-1 and TRBJ2-2, with unresolved D. The chain's CDR3 is CASSLLGPGELFF. CDR3 nucleotides: TGCGCCAGCAGCTTGCTGGGCCCCGGGGAGCTGTTTTTT.